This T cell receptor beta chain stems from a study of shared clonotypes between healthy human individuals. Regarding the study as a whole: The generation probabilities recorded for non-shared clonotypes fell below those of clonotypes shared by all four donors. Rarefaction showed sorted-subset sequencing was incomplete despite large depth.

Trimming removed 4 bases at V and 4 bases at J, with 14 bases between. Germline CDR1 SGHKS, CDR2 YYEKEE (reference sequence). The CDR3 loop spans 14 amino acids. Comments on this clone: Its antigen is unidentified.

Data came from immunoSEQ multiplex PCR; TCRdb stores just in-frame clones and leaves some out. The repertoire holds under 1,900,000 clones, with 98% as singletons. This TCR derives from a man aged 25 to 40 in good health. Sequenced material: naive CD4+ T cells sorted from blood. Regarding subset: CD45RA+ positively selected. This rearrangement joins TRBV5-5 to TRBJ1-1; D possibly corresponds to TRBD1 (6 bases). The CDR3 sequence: CASSREGVLTEAFF. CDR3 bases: TGTGCCAGCAGCCGGGAGGGGGTTCTCACTGAAGCTTTCTTT.